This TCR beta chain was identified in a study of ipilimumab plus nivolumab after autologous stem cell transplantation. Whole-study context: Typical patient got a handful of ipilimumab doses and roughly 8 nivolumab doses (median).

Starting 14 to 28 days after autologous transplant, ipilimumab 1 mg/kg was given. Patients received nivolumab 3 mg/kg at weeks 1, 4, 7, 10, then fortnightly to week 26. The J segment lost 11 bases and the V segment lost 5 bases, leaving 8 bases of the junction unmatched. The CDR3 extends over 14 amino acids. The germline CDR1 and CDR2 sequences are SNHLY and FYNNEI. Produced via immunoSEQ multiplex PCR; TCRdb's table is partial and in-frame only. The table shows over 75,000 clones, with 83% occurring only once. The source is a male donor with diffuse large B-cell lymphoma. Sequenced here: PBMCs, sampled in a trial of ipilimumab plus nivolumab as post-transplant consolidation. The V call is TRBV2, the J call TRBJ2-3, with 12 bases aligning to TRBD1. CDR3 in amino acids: CASSLGTGGRLQYF. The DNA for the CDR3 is TGTGCCAGCAGTCTCGGGACAGGGGGCCGATTGCAGTATTTT.